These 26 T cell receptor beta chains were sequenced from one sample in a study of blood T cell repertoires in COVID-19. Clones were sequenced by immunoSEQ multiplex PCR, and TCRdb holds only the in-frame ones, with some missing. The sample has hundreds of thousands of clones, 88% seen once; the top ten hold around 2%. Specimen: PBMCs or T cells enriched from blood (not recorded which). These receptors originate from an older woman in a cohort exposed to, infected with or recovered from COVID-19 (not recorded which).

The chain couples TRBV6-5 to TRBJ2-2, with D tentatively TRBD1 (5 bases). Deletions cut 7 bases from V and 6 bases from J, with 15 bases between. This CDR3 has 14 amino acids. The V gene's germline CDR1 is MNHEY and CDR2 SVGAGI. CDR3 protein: CASTAGLFAGELFF. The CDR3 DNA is TGTGCCAGCACCGCAGGGTTGTTCGCCGGGGAGCTGTTTTTT.

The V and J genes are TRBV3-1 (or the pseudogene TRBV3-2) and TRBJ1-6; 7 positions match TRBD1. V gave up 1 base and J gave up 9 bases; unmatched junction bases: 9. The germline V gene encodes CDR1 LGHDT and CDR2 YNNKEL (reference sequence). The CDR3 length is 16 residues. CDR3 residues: CASSQAGAGGVSPLHF. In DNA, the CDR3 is TGTGCCAGCAGCCAAGCCGGGGCAGGGGGAGTTTCACCCCTCCACTTT.

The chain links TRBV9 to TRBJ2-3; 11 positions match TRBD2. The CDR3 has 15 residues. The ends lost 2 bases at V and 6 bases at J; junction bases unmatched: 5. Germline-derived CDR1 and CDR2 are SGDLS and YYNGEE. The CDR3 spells CASSVTSGTGDTQYF. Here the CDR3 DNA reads TGTGCCAGCAGCGTGACTAGCGGGACGGGGGATACGCAGTATTTT. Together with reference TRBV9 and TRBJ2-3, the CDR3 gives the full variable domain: DSGVTQTPKHLITATGQRVTLRCSPRSGDLSVYWYQQSLDQGLQFLIQYYNGEERAKGNILERFSAQQFPDLHSELNLSSLELGDSALYFCASSVTSGTGDTQYFGPGTRLTVL.

Here the CDR3 reads CASSPGLYNSPLHF. CDR3 bases: TGTGCCAGCAGTCCGGGACTCTATAATTCACCCCTCCACTTT. The V and J genes are TRBV27 and TRBJ1-6, with D perhaps matching TRBD1 (5 bases). Germline loops: CDR1 MNHEY, CDR2 SMNVEV (reference sequence). Trimming removed 5 bases from V and 3 bases from J, with 8 bases in between. This CDR3 contains 14 residues.

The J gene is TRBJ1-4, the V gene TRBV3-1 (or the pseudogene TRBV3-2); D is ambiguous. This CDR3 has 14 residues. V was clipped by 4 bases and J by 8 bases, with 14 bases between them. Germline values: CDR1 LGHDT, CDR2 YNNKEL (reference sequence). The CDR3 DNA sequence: TGTGCCAGCAGCCGAGACACCGGCGGGGAAAAACTGTTTTTT. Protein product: CASSRDTGGEKLFF.

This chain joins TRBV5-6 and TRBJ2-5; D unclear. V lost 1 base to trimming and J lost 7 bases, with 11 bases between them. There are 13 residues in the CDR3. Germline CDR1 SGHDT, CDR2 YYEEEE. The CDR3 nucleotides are TGTGCCAGCAGCTTGAAGGCTAGTGGGACCCAGTACTTC. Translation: CASSLKASGTQYF.

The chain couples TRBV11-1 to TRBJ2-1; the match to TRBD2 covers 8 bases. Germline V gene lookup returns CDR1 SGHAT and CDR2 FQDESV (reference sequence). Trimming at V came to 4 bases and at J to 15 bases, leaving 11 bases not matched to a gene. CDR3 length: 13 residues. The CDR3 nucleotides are TGTGCCAGCAGCTCGGGACTAGTGAAGGAGTCGTTCTTC. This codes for CASSSGLVKESFF. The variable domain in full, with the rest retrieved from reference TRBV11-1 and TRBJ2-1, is EAEVAQSPRYKITEKSQAVAFWCDPISGHATLYWYRQILGQGPELLVQFQDESVVDDSQLPKDRFSAERLKGVDSTLKIQPAELGDSAMYLCASSSGLVKESFFGPGTRLTVL.

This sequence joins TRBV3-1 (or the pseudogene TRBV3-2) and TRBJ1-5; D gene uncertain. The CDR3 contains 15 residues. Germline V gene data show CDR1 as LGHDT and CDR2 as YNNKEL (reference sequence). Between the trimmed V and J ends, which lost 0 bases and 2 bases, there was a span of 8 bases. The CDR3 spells CASSQESGGNQPQHF. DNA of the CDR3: TGTGCCAGCAGCCAAGAGTCGGGTGGCAATCAGCCCCAGCATTTT.

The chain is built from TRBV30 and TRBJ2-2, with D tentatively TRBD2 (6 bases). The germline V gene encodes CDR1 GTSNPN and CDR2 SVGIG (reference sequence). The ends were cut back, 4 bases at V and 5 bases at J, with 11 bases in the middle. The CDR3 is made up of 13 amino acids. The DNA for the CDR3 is TGTGCCTGGATGGGGACTTCTACCGGGGAGCTGTTTTTT. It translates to CAWMGTSTGELFF.

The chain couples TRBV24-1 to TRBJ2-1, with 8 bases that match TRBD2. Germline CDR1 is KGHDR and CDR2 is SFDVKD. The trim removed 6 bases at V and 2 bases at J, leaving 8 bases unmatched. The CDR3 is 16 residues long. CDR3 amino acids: CATSPPGSGTYNEQFF. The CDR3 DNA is TGTGCCACCAGTCCCCCAGGTAGCGGGACCTACAATGAGCAGTTCTTC.

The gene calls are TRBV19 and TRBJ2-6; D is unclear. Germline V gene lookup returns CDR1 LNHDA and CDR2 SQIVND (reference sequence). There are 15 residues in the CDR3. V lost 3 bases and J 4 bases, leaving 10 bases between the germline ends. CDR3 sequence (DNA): TGTGCCAGTAGTATTCGGAGTACCGGGGCCAACGTCCTGACTTTC. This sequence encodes CASSIRSTGANVLTF.

The CDR3 sequence: CASSGGLVSGEQFF. CDR3 DNA: TGTGCCAGCTCAGGAGGACTAGTGAGCGGTGAGCAGTTCTTC. The chain recombines TRBV18 with TRBJ2-1, with TRBD2 matching 7 bases. The CDR3 covers 14 residues. Per the germline V gene, CDR1 is KGHSH and CDR2 is LQKENI. V trimming: 5 bases; J trimming: 9 bases; junction bases outside the gene matches: 10.

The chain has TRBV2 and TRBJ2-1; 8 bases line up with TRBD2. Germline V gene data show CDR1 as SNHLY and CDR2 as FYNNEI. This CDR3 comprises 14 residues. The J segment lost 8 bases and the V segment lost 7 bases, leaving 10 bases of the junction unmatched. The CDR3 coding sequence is TGTGCCAGCACCTTTAGCGGGGTAGGTCATGAGCAGTTCTTC. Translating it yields CASTFSGVGHEQFF.

The CDR3 here is CASSQEGAGGSYEQYF. The CDR3 nucleotides are TGCGCCAGCAGCCAAGAAGGGGCGGGAGGGTCCTACGAGCAGTACTTC. The chain combines TRBV4-3 with TRBJ2-7; 9 positions match TRBD2. The germline V gene encodes CDR1 LGHNA and CDR2 YSLEER. The length of the CDR3 is 16 residues. V lost 0 bases to trimming and J lost 1 base; unmatched junction nucleotides: 4.

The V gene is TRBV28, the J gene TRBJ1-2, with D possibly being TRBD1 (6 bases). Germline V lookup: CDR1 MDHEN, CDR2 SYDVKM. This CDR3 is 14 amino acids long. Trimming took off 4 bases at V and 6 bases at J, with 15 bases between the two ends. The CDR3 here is CASSWEGTLDGYTF. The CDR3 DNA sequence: TGTGCCAGCAGTTGGGAAGGGACACTCGATGGCTACACCTTC.

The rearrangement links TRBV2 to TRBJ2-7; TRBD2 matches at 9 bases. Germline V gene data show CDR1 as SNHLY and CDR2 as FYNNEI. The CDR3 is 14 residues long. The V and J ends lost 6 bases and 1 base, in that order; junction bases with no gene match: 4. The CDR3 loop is CASSLAGESYEQYF. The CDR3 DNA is TGTGCCAGCAGCTTAGCGGGAGAGTCCTACGAGCAGTACTTC.

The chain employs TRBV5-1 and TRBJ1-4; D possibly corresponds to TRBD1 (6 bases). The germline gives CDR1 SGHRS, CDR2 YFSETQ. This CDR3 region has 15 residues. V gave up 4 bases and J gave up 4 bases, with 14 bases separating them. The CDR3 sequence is CASSHTGPGNEKLFF. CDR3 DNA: TGCGCCAGCAGCCATACAGGGCCGGGTAATGAAAAACTGTTTTTT. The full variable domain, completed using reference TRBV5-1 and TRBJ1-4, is KAGVTQTPRYLIKTRGQQVTLSCSPISGHRSVSWYQQTPGQGLQFLFEYFSETQRNKGNFPGRFSGRQFSNSRSEMNVSTLELGDSALYLCASSHTGPGNEKLFFGSGTQLSVL.

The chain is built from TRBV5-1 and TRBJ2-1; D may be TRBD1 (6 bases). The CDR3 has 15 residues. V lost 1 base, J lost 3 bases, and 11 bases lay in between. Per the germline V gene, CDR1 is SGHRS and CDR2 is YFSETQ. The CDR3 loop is CASSLQGQDYNEQFF. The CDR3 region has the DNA TGCGCCAGCAGCTTGCAGGGGCAGGACTACAATGAGCAGTTCTTC.

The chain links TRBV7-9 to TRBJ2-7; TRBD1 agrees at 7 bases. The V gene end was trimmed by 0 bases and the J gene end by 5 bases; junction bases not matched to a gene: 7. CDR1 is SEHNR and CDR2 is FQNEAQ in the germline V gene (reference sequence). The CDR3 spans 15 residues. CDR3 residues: CASSLAGGKVNEQYF. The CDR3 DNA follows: TGTGCCAGCAGCTTAGCAGGGGGCAAGGTGAACGAGCAGTACTTC.

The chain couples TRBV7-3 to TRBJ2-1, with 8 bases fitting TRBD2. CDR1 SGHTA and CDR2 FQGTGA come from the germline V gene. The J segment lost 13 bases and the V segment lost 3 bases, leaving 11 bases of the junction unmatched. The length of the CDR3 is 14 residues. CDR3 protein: CASSFQAGVSEQFF. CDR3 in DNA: TGTGCCAGCAGCTTCCAAGCGGGAGTGTCGGAACAGTTCTTC.

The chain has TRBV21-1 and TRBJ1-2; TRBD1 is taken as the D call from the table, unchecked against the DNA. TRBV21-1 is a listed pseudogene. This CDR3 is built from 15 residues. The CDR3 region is CASSKEAGVNYGYTF. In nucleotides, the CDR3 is TGTGCCAGCAGCAAAGAAGCAGGGGTTAACTATGGCTACACCTTC.

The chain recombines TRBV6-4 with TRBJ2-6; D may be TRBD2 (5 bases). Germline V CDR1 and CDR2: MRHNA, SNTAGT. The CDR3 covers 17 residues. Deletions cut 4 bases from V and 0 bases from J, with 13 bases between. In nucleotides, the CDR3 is TGTGCCAGCAGTGTTGAGGGTGGCTTCTCTGGGGCCAACGTCCTGACTTTC. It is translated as CASSVEGGFSGANVLTF.

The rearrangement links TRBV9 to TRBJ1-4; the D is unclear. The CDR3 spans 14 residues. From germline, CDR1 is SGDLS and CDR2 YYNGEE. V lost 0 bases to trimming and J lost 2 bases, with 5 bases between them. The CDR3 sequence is CASSVGQTNEKLFF. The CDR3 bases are TGTGCCAGCAGCGTAGGCCAGACTAATGAAAAACTGTTTTTT.

CDR3 protein: CASSYDGLAFVGYEQYF. The CDR3 bases are TGTGCCAGCAGTTACGATGGACTAGCGTTCGTCGGCTACGAGCAGTACTTC. V is TRBV6-2 or TRBV6-3 and J is TRBJ2-7, with TRBD2 matching 9 bases. Trimming removed 2 bases from V and 3 bases from J; junction bases left unmatched: 11. In germline, CDR1 is MNHEY, CDR2 SVGEGT. CDR3 length: 17 amino acids.

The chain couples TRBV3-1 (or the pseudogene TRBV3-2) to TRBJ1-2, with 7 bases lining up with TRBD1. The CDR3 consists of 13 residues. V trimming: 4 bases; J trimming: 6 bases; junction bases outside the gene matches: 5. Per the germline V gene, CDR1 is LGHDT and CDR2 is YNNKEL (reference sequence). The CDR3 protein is CASSRTGSNGYTF. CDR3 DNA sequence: TGTGCCAGCAGCCGGACAGGAAGTAATGGCTACACCTTC.

The chain's CDR3 is CASSPPNRADGELFF. CDR3 sequence (DNA): TGTGCCAGCTCACCACCGAACAGGGCGGACGGGGAGCTGTTTTTT. J is TRBJ2-2 and V is TRBV18; weak D call: TRBD1 (6 bases). V lost 0 bases and J lost 7, with 12 bases in between. Germline lookup yields CDR1 KGHSH and CDR2 LQKENI. The CDR3 is 15 amino acids.